These 6 T cell receptor beta chains share one sample of origin, sequenced in a study of graft-versus-host responses after intestinal transplantation. Their antigen targets remain unknown. Libraries were prepared by immunoSEQ multiplex PCR; TCRdb keeps only in-frame clonotypes and omits some of them. The sample records some 90,000 clones, roughly 88% being singletons. This material consisted of unstimulated CD4+ T cells sorted from spleen or lymph node cells, taken before intestinal transplant. Receptors originate from a human donor who received an intestinal transplant.

This chain links TRBV6-1 with TRBJ1-1; D perhaps matches TRBD1 (5 bases). Per germline, CDR1 MNHNS and CDR2 SASEGT. This CDR3 comprises 13 residues. V lost 6 bases and J lost 0, with 8 bases in between. The CDR3 loop is CASRAGLNTEAFF. The CDR3 nucleotides read TGTGCCAGCAGAGCAGGGCTGAACACTGAAGCTTTCTTT.

The rearrangement links TRBV4-1 to TRBJ1-2; D not resolved. The ends were cut back, 4 bases at V and 8 bases at J, with 20 bases in the middle. The germline gives CDR1 MGHRA, CDR2 YSYEKL. The CDR3 loop spans 15 amino acids. The chain's CDR3 is CASSPVGVPTVGYTF. The CDR3 region has the DNA TGCGCCAGCAGCCCAGTCGGGGTTCCTACTGTCGGCTACACCTTC.

The V gene is TRBV15, the J gene TRBJ2-5, with 7 bases lining up with TRBD1. Losses at the gene ends were 0 bases for V and 4 bases for J; bases not matched to a gene: 2. This CDR3 has 14 amino acids. From germline, CDR1 is LNHNV and CDR2 YYDKDF (reference sequence). CDR3 DNA: TGTGCCACCAGCAGAGATCAGGGGGTAGAGACCCAGTACTTC. It specifies CATSRDQGVETQYF.

CDR3 amino acids: CASSLAGGLGIYEQYF. The CDR3 DNA follows: TGCGCCAGCAGCTTGGCCGGAGGGTTGGGGATCTACGAGCAGTACTTC. The chain combines TRBV5-1 with TRBJ2-7, with D perhaps matching TRBD2 (6 bases). CDR3 length equals 16 residues. The V gene lost 0 bases and the J gene lost 3 bases, with 16 bases spanning the gap. Germline values: CDR1 SGHRS, CDR2 YFSETQ.

This clone appeared once. The chain links TRBV19 to TRBJ1-3; TRBD1 aligns across 9 bases. The CDR3 has 17 amino acids. The junction had 6 bases not matched to a gene; V was cut back by 2 bases and J by 1 base. The germline gives CDR1 LNHDA, CDR2 SQIVND (reference sequence). In DNA, the CDR3 is TGTGCCAGTAGTATACAGAGGACAGGGGAATCTGGAAACACCATATATTTT. Amino acids: CASSIQRTGESGNTIYF.

The rearrangement joins TRBV6-1 to TRBJ1-4, with no clear D. V was trimmed by 6 bases and J by 3 bases, leaving 14 bases between them. The CDR3 has 15 residues. Germline assignment: CDR1 MNHNS and CDR2 SASEGT. Written as DNA, the CDR3 is TGTGCCAGCAGCCCCACGGACTCCCCTAATGAAAAACTGTTTTTT. The encoded protein is CASSPTDSPNEKLFF.